One and the same sample provided the 8 T cell receptor beta chains below, sequenced in a study of blood T cell repertoires in COVID-19. The repertoire was sequenced with immunoSEQ multiplex PCR; TCRdb's copy has only in-frame clones and lacks some. This table has tens of thousands of clones, 91% appearing once. The sequenced sample was peripheral blood. The receptors stem from a man aged 60 to 75 with acute or convalescent COVID-19.

J is TRBJ2-3 and V is TRBV5-4, with 10 bases matching TRBD1. The CDR3 spans 15 residues. The ends lost 4 bases at V and 2 bases at J; junction bases unmatched: 4. Germline-derived CDR1 and CDR2 are SGHNT and YYREEE (reference sequence). CDR3 residues: CASSNDRGHTDTQYF. For the CDR3, the DNA is TGTGCCAGCAGCAATGACAGGGGGCACACAGATACGCAGTATTTT. The variable domain in full, with the rest retrieved from reference TRBV5-4 and TRBJ2-3, is ETGVTQSPTHLIKTRGQQVTLRCSSQSGHNTVSWYQQALGQGPQFIFQYYREEENGRGNFPPRFSGLQFPNYSSELNVNALELDDSALYLCASSNDRGHTDTQYFGPGTRLTVL.

The chain couples TRBV11-3 to TRBJ1-2; D is unresolved. The CDR3 is made up of 12 amino acids. Germline values: CDR1 SGHNT, CDR2 YENEEA. Trimming removed 2 bases from V and 4 bases from J, with 5 bases in between. The CDR3 reads CASSLSPYGYTF. The CDR3 nucleotides read TGTGCCAGCAGCTTAAGCCCCTATGGCTACACCTTC.

J is TRBJ2-2 and V is TRBV2, with 13 bases fitting TRBD2. Germline V gene data show CDR1 as SNHLY and CDR2 as FYNNEI. The CDR3 has 15 amino acids. V shed 8 bases and J 6 bases; nucleotides not matched to a gene: 6. Here the CDR3 reads CASDRTSGRSGELFF. CDR3 in DNA: TGTGCCAGCGACCGGACTAGCGGGAGATCCGGGGAGCTGTTTTTT.

The chain couples TRBV30 to TRBJ2-1; 12 bases fit TRBD2. J was trimmed by 8 bases and V by 2 bases; bases with no gene match: 10. The CDR3 consists of 16 residues. Germline CDR1 GTSNPN, CDR2 SVGIG (reference sequence). The CDR3 here is CAWSYELAGGYDEQFF. CDR3 DNA sequence: TGTGCCTGGAGTTACGAACTAGCGGGAGGTTACGATGAGCAGTTCTTC.

V usage is TRBV30 and J usage is TRBJ1-1; maybe TRBD1 (6 bases). CDR1 is GTSNPN and CDR2 is SVGIG in the germline V gene (reference sequence). This CDR3 region has 13 residues. Between the trimmed V and J ends, which lost 8 bases and 0 bases, there was a span of 13 bases. The CDR3 loop is CALNRVMNTEAFF. CDR3 coding DNA: TGTGCCCTTAACAGGGTCATGAACACTGAAGCTTTCTTT.

V usage is TRBV11-3 and J usage is TRBJ2-1, with D hard to call. Trimming removed 0 bases at V and 4 bases at J, with 4 bases between. Germline assignment: CDR1 SGHNT and CDR2 YENEEA. This CDR3 is built from 13 residues. The CDR3 nucleotides read TGTGCCAGCAGCTTAGACAGTTACAATGAGCAGTTCTTC. Its protein is CASSLDSYNEQFF. Complete variable domain (other parts from reference TRBV11-3 and TRBJ2-1): EAGVVQSPRYKIIEKKQPVAFWCNPISGHNTLYWYLQNLGQGPELLIRYENEEAVDDSQLPKDRFSAERLKGVDSTLKIQPAELGDSAVYLCASSLDSYNEQFFGPGTRLTVL.

In this sample, this clone turned up a few times. The chain employs TRBV24-1 and TRBJ1-4; 8 nucleotides agree with TRBD1. The V segment lost 4 bases and the J segment 6 bases; nucleotides outside the gene matches: 3. The CDR3 contains 14 residues. From germline, CDR1 is KGHDR and CDR2 SFDVKD. CDR3 residues: CATSESTGDEKLFF. As DNA, the CDR3 is TGTGCCACCAGTGAATCGACAGGGGATGAAAAACTGTTTTTT.

This clone appeared a single time. The chain carries TRBV28 and TRBJ1-5; D uncertain. V was trimmed by 6 bases and J by 6 bases, leaving 18 bases between them. The CDR3 spans 15 residues. CDR1 MDHEN and CDR2 SYDVKM come from the germline V gene. The CDR3 spells CASSRTRGGGQPQHF. CDR3 nucleotide sequence: TGTGCCAGCAGCCGGACCCGGGGAGGAGGTCAGCCCCAGCATTTT.